One TCR beta chain is described in this entry. The antigen is undetermined. Its ends do not fully match the called genes, so a read error is possible. The PCR was carried out with 60 Vbeta primers and 13 Jbeta primers. This table comes from immunoSEQ multiplex PCR, and its TCRdb copy is limited to in-frame clones, with some not included. The sample shows 150,000 to 200,000 clones, approximately 88% of them seen only once. This CDR3 has 14 amino acids. Germline CDR1 SGHTA, CDR2 FQGNSA. This entry is derived from a study of cytomegalovirus exposure and HLA in healthy donors. Overall study findings and caveats: An analysis done earlier found most TCR beta V segments productive about 90% or about 30% of the time. In a later analysis, productive TCRs from donors in an Asian-associated ancestry cluster reportedly carried fewer N-insertions than the cohort mean. Presence/absence comparisons presumed near-even sequencing depth among donors. Most sequenced TCRs were rare (though some public TCRs occurred in many donors).

The specimen sequenced was PBMCs. The clonotype was recovered from a boy aged 2 to 10 in good health and CMV-seronegative. The chain uses TRBV7-2 and TRBJ2-7; the D gene is possibly TRBD2 (5 bases). For the CDR3, the DNA is TGTGCCAGCAGTCTAGCTAGCACTAACTACGAGCAGTGCTTC. Translated, it gives CASSLASTNYEQCF.